Listed below are T cell receptor beta chains from one sample, sequenced in a study of blood T cell repertoires in COVID-19. Clones were read by immunoSEQ multiplex PCR, and TCRdb kept only the in-frame ones, dropping some. The sample carries approximately 240,000 clones, about 83% recorded once. The sequencing sample was made of peripheral blood. All receptors derive from a human donor in a cohort sampled during active COVID-19. Both conserved end residues are part of each CDR3. Fields, in order: D gene, J gene, clone size, V gene, CDR3 DNA, CDR3 protein. D genes are given only for firm matches. Clone size appears in some rows only: once, few, many, or a class for an expanded clone.

d_call: TRBD1; j_call: TRBJ1-2; clone_size: -; v_call: TRBV11-2; cdr3_nt: TGTGCCAGCAGCGCAGACAGGGTCTATGGCTACACCTTC; cdr3_aa: CASSADRVYGYTF
d_call: -; j_call: TRBJ2-2; clone_size: -; v_call: TRBV11-3; cdr3_nt: TGTGCCAGCAGGTCACCCGGGAGCCCTTTGACCGGGGAGCTGTTTTTT; cdr3_aa: CASRSPGSPLTGELFF
d_call: -; j_call: TRBJ2-7; clone_size: -; v_call: TRBV6-5; cdr3_nt: TGTGCCAGCAGGACTCACAGGGACGAGCAGTACTTC; cdr3_aa: CASRTHRDEQYF
d_call: TRBD1; j_call: TRBJ1-5; clone_size: -; v_call: TRBV5-4; cdr3_nt: TGTGCCAGCAGCCAGGGACAGGGAAATCAGCCCCAGCATTTT; cdr3_aa: CASSQGQGNQPQHF
d_call: -; j_call: TRBJ1-6; clone_size: once; v_call: TRBV7-2; cdr3_nt: TGTGCCAGCAGCTTAGTAGTGGGGCGGGGTAATTCACCCCTCCACTTT; cdr3_aa: CASSLVVGRGNSPLHF
d_call: TRBD1; j_call: TRBJ2-5; clone_size: -; v_call: TRBV28; cdr3_nt: TGTGCCAGCGGACAGGTCAACCAAGAGACCCAGTACTTC; cdr3_aa: CASGQVNQETQYF
d_call: TRBD2; j_call: TRBJ2-7; clone_size: -; v_call: TRBV28; cdr3_nt: TGTGCCAGCAGTTTAGGACTAGCGGTTGATGGCGAGCAGTACTTC; cdr3_aa: CASSLGLAVDGEQYF
d_call: -; j_call: TRBJ2-5; clone_size: -; v_call: TRBV10-3; cdr3_nt: TGTGCCATCAGAGGGGGACAAGAGACCCAGTACTTC; cdr3_aa: CAIRGGQETQYF
d_call: -; j_call: TRBJ2-5; clone_size: -; v_call: TRBV6-1; cdr3_nt: TGTGCCAGCAGTGAAAAAGAATTGCAGGGATTAGAGACCCAGTACTTC; cdr3_aa: CASSEKELQGLETQYF
d_call: TRBD2; j_call: TRBJ2-5; clone_size: once; v_call: TRBV7-2; cdr3_nt: TGTGCCAGCAGATTGACTAGCGGGAGGGTAAAGACCCAGTACTTC; cdr3_aa: CASRLTSGRVKTQYF
d_call: TRBD1; j_call: TRBJ2-2; clone_size: many; v_call: TRBV5-1; cdr3_nt: TGCGCCAGCAGCGCCGGACAGGGGGCGGGAACCGGGGAGCTGTTTTTT; cdr3_aa: CASSAGQGAGTGELFF
d_call: -; j_call: TRBJ1-2; clone_size: -; v_call: TRBV19; cdr3_nt: TGTGCCAGTAGTATAGGGCGAACAGCTGTGAGTGGCTACACCTTC; cdr3_aa: CASSIGRTAVSGYTF
d_call: TRBD1; j_call: TRBJ2-1; clone_size: -; v_call: TRBV2; cdr3_nt: TGTGCCACCAGGACAGGGGGTCCCTACAATGAGCAGTTCTTC; cdr3_aa: CATRTGGPYNEQFF
d_call: TRBD1; j_call: TRBJ2-1; clone_size: once; v_call: TRBV5-1; cdr3_nt: TGCGCCAGCAGCCATTCAGGGGGCCCTTTGCATGAGCAGTTCTTC; cdr3_aa: CASSHSGGPLHEQFF
d_call: -; j_call: TRBJ2-7; clone_size: -; v_call: TRBV7-9; cdr3_nt: TGTGCCAGCAGCTATTCTCCCGCCGAGCAAAGCGAGCAGTACTTC; cdr3_aa: CASSYSPAEQSEQYF
d_call: -; j_call: TRBJ2-7; clone_size: -; v_call: TRBV10-3; cdr3_nt: TGTGCCATCCCGGCTAGGACAGAGGCTTCGGGAACTATGTTTGGGGAGCAGTACTTC; cdr3_aa: CAIPARTEASGTMFGEQYF
d_call: TRBD1; j_call: TRBJ2-7; clone_size: -; v_call: TRBV6-5; cdr3_nt: TGTGCCAGCAGTTACTCTGGACAGGGGCAGCACGAGCAGTACTTC; cdr3_aa: CASSYSGQGQHEQYF
d_call: -; j_call: TRBJ1-2; clone_size: -; v_call: TRBV11-2; cdr3_nt: TGTGCCAGCAGCTTAGAATCTTTCGGCAGGGCGCATGGCTACACCTTC; cdr3_aa: CASSLESFGRAHGYTF
d_call: TRBD1; j_call: TRBJ2-2; clone_size: -; v_call: TRBV6-5; cdr3_nt: TGTGCCAGCAGTTACGGGGACAGGGACACCGGGGAGCTGTTTTTT; cdr3_aa: CASSYGDRDTGELFF
d_call: -; j_call: TRBJ2-7; clone_size: -; v_call: TRBV27; cdr3_nt: TGTGCCAGCAGCCCTGTTGGTGGGAAGGGGTACGAGCAGTACTTC; cdr3_aa: CASSPVGGKGYEQYF
d_call: -; j_call: TRBJ2-1; clone_size: -; v_call: TRBV3-1/TRBV3-2; cdr3_nt: TGTGCCAGCAGCCTCTCGGGATCAAATGAGCAGTTCTTC; cdr3_aa: CASSLSGSNEQFF